Listed below are T cell receptor beta chains from one sample, sequenced in a study of blood T cell repertoires in COVID-19. TCRdb's copy holds only in-frame clones and misses some; the assay was immunoSEQ multiplex PCR. The sample has more than 300,000 clones, more than 70% seen once; the top ten hold 1.5% to 2.5%. Sequencing input: PBMCs or T cells enriched from blood (not recorded which). All receptors come from a man aged 35 to 55 in a cohort exposed to, infected with or recovered from COVID-19 (not recorded which). The CDR3 runs from the conserved cysteine through the conserved F or W. D genes are given only for firm matches. The listing skips clone size in some rows; elsewhere it reads once, few, many or a size class.

>TRBJ1-2|NA|TRBV11-2|NA
CASSLNGVASNYGYTF
TGTGCCAGCAGCTTAAACGGAGTGGCTTCTAACTATGGCTACACCTTC
>TRBJ1-1|TRBD1|TRBV28|NA
CASSLGQSSSEAFF
TGTGCCAGCAGCCTGGGACAGTCTAGCTCTGAAGCTTTCTTT
>TRBJ2-5|TRBD2|TRBV2|few
CASSEKGLGRETQYF
TGTGCCAGCAGTGAAAAGGGACTAGGGAGGGAGACCCAGTACTTC
>TRBJ2-3|TRBD2|TRBV4-2|NA
CASSQVPGGGTDTQYF
TGTGCCAGCAGCCAAGTCCCGGGAGGTGGCACAGATACGCAGTATTTT
>TRBJ2-1|NA|TRBV18|NA
CASSPREFYNEQFF
TGTGCCAGCTCACCCCGGGAATTCTACAATGAGCAGTTCTTC
>TRBJ2-7|NA|TRBV6-5|once
CASSYGGTREQYF
TGTGCCAGCAGTTACGGTGGGACTCGGGAGCAGTACTTC
>TRBJ2-1|NA|TRBV11-2|NA
CASSLVLEQFF
TGTGCCAGCAGCTTGGTACTTGAGCAGTTCTTC
>TRBJ2-3|NA|TRBV28|NA
CASRRPGTDTQYF
TGTGCCAGCAGGCGACCGGGAACAGATACGCAGTATTTT
>TRBJ2-7|TRBD1|TRBV7-9|NA
CASSLGGQGYEQYF
TGTGCCAGCAGCTTAGGGGGACAGGGCTACGAGCAGTACTTC
>TRBJ1-2|NA|TRBV28|NA
CASSSQTEAGYTF
TGTGCCAGCAGCTCGCAGACAGAGGCTGGCTACACCTTC
>TRBJ2-3|TRBD2|TRBV27|NA
CASGQPGGGTDTQYF
TGTGCCAGCGGCCAGCCCGGGGGGGGCACAGATACGCAGTATTTT
>TRBJ2-7|NA|TRBV16|NA
CASSQSGGNSYEQYF
TGTGCCAGCAGCCAATCTGGCGGAAACTCCTACGAGCAGTACTTC
>TRBJ1-2|TRBD1|TRBV19|NA
CASSLTGQGFGYTF
TGTGCCAGTAGTCTCACGGGACAGGGCTTTGGCTACACCTTC
>TRBJ1-2|NA|TRBV19|NA
CASSMSGAWGYTF
TGTGCCAGTAGTATGAGCGGGGCTTGGGGCTACACCTTC
>TRBJ1-5|NA|TRBV12-3/TRBV12-4|NA
CASRPDSNQPQHF
TGTGCCAGCAGACCAGATAGCAATCAGCCCCAGCATTTT